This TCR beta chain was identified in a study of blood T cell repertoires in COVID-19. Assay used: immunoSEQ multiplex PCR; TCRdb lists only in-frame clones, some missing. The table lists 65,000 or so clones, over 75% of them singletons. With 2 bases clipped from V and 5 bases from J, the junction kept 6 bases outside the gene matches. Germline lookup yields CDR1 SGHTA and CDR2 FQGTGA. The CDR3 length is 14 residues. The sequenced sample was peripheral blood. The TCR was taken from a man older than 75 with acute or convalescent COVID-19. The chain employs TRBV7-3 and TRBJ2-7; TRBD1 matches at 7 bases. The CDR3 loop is CASSLGGQRDEQYF. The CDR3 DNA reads TGTGCCAGCAGCTTAGGGGGACAGCGAGACGAGCAGTACTTC.